This TCR beta chain emerged from a study of T cells in localized non-small cell lung cancer. This CDR3 is built from 13 residues. Germline CDR1 reads MNHEY; CDR2 reads SMNVEV (reference sequence). V was clipped by 10 bases and J by 3 bases, with 16 bases between them. Using immunoSEQ multiplex PCR, the repertoire was profiled, and TCRdb retains in-frame clones only, with some absent. The sample holds approximately 28,000 clones, around 90% seen once. In its sample, this clone was seen once. The rearrangement uses TRBV27 and TRBJ2-7; D possibly corresponds to TRBD2 (6 bases). The clonotype was recovered from a woman aged 35 to 75 with stage III lung adenocarcinoma. The input for sequencing was peripheral blood mononuclear cells, taken before any cancer treatment. The CDR3 loop reads CATSPGTHYEQYF. The CDR3 DNA sequence: TGTGCCACCTCACCCGGGACTCACTACGAGCAGTACTTC.